One and the same sample provided the 20 T cell receptor beta chains below, sequenced in a study of blood T cell repertoires in COVID-19. The assay was immunoSEQ multiplex PCR, and TCRdb's table has in-frame clones only and misses some. This table holds approximately 280,000 clones, 87% found once. Source material: PBMCs or T cells enriched from blood (not recorded which). The receptors originated from a woman aged 40 to 50 who had recovered from COVID-19.

In this sample, this clone turned up a few times. The chain has TRBV10-1 and TRBJ2-7; a weak D match, TRBD1 (6 bases). Between the trimmed V and J ends, which lost 0 bases and 1 base, there was a span of 10 bases. The length of the CDR3 is 15 residues. CDR1 and CDR2 from the germline V gene are WNHNN and SYGVQD (reference sequence). CDR3 in amino acids: CASSESTGPSYEQYF. In DNA form, the CDR3 reads TGCGCCAGCAGTGAGTCAACAGGGCCGTCCTACGAGCAGTACTTC.

The chain recombines TRBV27 with TRBJ2-3; D gene uncertain. The germline V gene has CDR1 MNHEY and CDR2 SMNVEV (reference sequence). Trimming left V 4 bases short and J 2 bases short, with 4 bases between. The CDR3 runs to 12 residues. The CDR3 is CASSSYTDTQYF. The CDR3 nucleotides are TGTGCCAGCAGTTCGTACACAGATACGCAGTATTTT.

V usage is TRBV28 and J usage is TRBJ2-3; 11 bases fit TRBD2. The J segment lost 0 bases and the V segment lost 3 bases, leaving 2 bases of the junction unmatched. Germline V gene data show CDR1 as MDHEN and CDR2 as SYDVKM. This CDR3 is built from 16 residues. DNA for the CDR3: TGTGCCAGCAGTTTTAGCGGGAGGGATAGCACAGATACGCAGTATTTT. Amino acid sequence: CASSFSGRDSTDTQYF.

This chain links TRBV7-2 with TRBJ2-1, with 10 bases aligning to TRBD2. The ends lost 5 bases at V and 2 bases at J; junction bases unmatched: 6. The CDR3 is 16 residues long. From germline, CDR1 is SGHTA and CDR2 FQGNSA. DNA of the CDR3: TGTGCCAGCAGCCCATGGACTAGCGGAACCTACAATGAGCAGTTCTTC. Residues: CASSPWTSGTYNEQFF. Combining the CDR3 with reference TRBV7-2 and TRBJ2-1 gives the whole variable domain GAGVSQSPSNKVTEKGKDVELRCDPISGHTALYWYRQSLGQGLEFLIYFQGNSAPDKSGLPSDRFSAERTGGSVSTLTIQRTQQEDSAVYLCASSPWTSGTYNEQFFGPGTRLTVL.

The V and J genes are TRBV19 and TRBJ2-4; 10 bases line up with TRBD2. Unmatched junction bases numbered 9, after V lost 1 base and J lost 6 bases. Germline V gene lookup returns CDR1 LNHDA and CDR2 SQIVND (reference sequence). This CDR3 region has 17 residues. The CDR3 spells CASSIATGTSVGNIQYF. Here the CDR3 DNA reads TGTGCCAGTAGTATAGCCACCGGGACTAGCGTCGGAAACATTCAGTACTTC.

The genes are TRBV4-3 and TRBJ1-2; 9 positions agree with TRBD1. V shed 4 bases and J 5 bases; nucleotides not matched to a gene: 8. The length of the CDR3 is 15 residues. Germline lookup yields CDR1 LGHNA and CDR2 YSLEER. The CDR3: CASSLGQGFLYGYTF. In DNA, the CDR3 is TGCGCCAGCAGCCTCGGACAGGGGTTTTTGTATGGCTACACCTTC.

J is TRBJ2-1 and V is TRBV28; D ambiguous. The V end was cut by 5 bases, the J end by 2 bases, with 4 bases between. Germline V CDR1 and CDR2: MDHEN, SYDVKM. The CDR3 covers 12 residues. The CDR3 DNA is TGTGCCAGCAGTCGTACCTACAATGAGCAGTTCTTC. Its translation: CASSRTYNEQFF.

The chain couples TRBV5-1 to TRBJ2-1; the D is unclear. V was pared by 0 bases and J by 8 bases, with 9 bases between. This CDR3 comprises 13 residues. Germline V lookup: CDR1 SGHRS, CDR2 YFSETQ. CDR3 residues: CASSLGRNYEQFF. DNA of the CDR3: TGCGCCAGCAGCTTGGGGCGGAACTATGAGCAGTTCTTC. Together with reference TRBV5-1 and TRBJ2-1, the CDR3 gives the full variable domain: KAGVTQTPRYLIKTRGQQVTLSCSPISGHRSVSWYQQTPGQGLQFLFEYFSETQRNKGNFPGRFSGRQFSNSRSEMNVSTLELGDSALYLCASSLGRNYEQFFGPGTRLTVL.

The V and J genes are TRBV18 and TRBJ2-1; tentative D call: TRBD1 (6 bases). Germline V gene lookup returns CDR1 KGHSH and CDR2 LQKENI. Deletions cut 4 bases from V and 0 bases from J, with 13 bases between. The length of the CDR3 is 16 residues. The CDR3 DNA follows: TGTGCCAGCTCACTAAGCCAGGGGAGCTCCTACAATGAGCAGTTCTTC. Its translation is CASSLSQGSSYNEQFF. Using reference TRBV18 and TRBJ2-1 for the parts outside the CDR3, the full variable domain is NAGVMQNPRHLVRRRGQEARLRCSPMKGHSHVYWYRQLPEEGLKFMVYLQKENIIDESGMPKERFSAEFPKEGPSILRIQQVVRGDSAAYFCASSLSQGSSYNEQFFGPGTRLTVL.

This chain joins TRBV7-9 and TRBJ2-1, with 10 nucleotides matching TRBD2. V trimming: 0 bases; J trimming: 7 bases; junction bases outside the gene matches: 9. Germline CDR1 is SEHNR and CDR2 is FQNEAQ (reference sequence). CDR3 length: 17 amino acids. The CDR3 coding sequence is TGTGCCAGCAGCTTAGCGCATATGAGCGGGAGGGTTAATGAGCAGTTCTTC. It translates to CASSLAHMSGRVNEQFF.

The rearrangement uses TRBV5-8 and TRBJ1-2; D gene uncertain. The CDR3 runs to 11 residues. V shed 3 bases and J shed 8 bases, with 8 bases lying between them. The V gene's germline CDR1 is SGHTS and CDR2 YDEGEE. The CDR3: CASSSGIGYTF. The CDR3 region has the DNA TGTGCCAGCAGCTCGGGTATAGGCTACACCTTC.

This chain connects TRBV27 to TRBJ1-2; possibly TRBD1 for D (5 bases). The germline V gene has CDR1 MNHEY and CDR2 SMNVEV (reference sequence). The CDR3 has 12 residues. The V and J ends lost 2 bases and 5 bases respectively, with 6 bases between them. The CDR3 DNA follows: TGTGCCAGCAGTTTACAGGGTTATGGCTACACCTTC. Amino acid sequence: CASSLQGYGYTF.

This chain connects TRBV15 to TRBJ1-1; maybe TRBD1 (6 bases). CDR3 length: 14 residues. Germline V gene sequence: CDR1 LNHNV, CDR2 YYDKDF (reference sequence). V was trimmed by 1 base and J by 6 bases, leaving 12 bases between them. In nucleotides, the CDR3 is TGTGCCACCAGCAGAGCGGGGGAGGGGGCTGAAGCTTTCTTT. Translating it yields CATSRAGEGAEAFF.

The genes are TRBV6-5 and TRBJ1-2; 7 bases match TRBD1. Trimming removed 6 bases from V and 4 bases from J; junction bases left unmatched: 8. The germline V gene encodes CDR1 MNHEY and CDR2 SVGAGI. This CDR3 has 14 amino acids. The CDR3 protein is CASSKGQSLYGYTF. CDR3 bases: TGTGCCAGCAGCAAGGGACAGAGCCTCTATGGCTACACCTTC.

The chain combines TRBV3-1 (or the pseudogene TRBV3-2) with TRBJ1-4; 7 nucleotides line up with TRBD1. The V gene's germline CDR1 is LGHDT and CDR2 YNNKEL (reference sequence). The CDR3 has 14 residues. V gave up 5 bases and J gave up 4 bases; unmatched junction bases: 4. The CDR3 nucleotides read TGTGCCAGCAGCGCGCGACAGGGTAATGAAAAACTGTTTTTT. This translates into CASSARQGNEKLFF.

This chain joins TRBV7-3 and TRBJ2-2, with 10 bases matching TRBD2. V was pared by 5 bases and J by 6 bases, with 6 bases of the junction left unmatched. CDR3 length: 15 residues. CDR1 is SGHTA, CDR2 FQGTGA, per germline. CDR3 coding DNA: TGTGCCAGCAGCGGTAGCGGGAGGACTTCCGGGGAGCTGTTTTTT. It codes for CASSGSGRTSGELFF.

The CDR3: CASSPPVGRSGETQYF. The CDR3 region has the DNA TGTGCCAGCTCACCACCGGTGGGGAGATCGGGAGAGACCCAGTACTTC. V is TRBV18 and J is TRBJ2-5; D may be TRBD2 (5 bases). This CDR3 spans 16 amino acids. CDR1 is KGHSH, CDR2 LQKENI, per germline. The V and J ends lost 0 bases and 4 bases respectively, with 15 bases between them.

The J gene is TRBJ2-7, the V gene TRBV27, with D maybe TRBD2 (5 bases). The V gene lost 3 bases and the J gene lost 3 bases, with 12 bases spanning the gap. The V gene's germline CDR1 is MNHEY and CDR2 SMNVEV (reference sequence). The CDR3 contains 14 residues. For the CDR3, the DNA is TGTGCCAGCAGTTTGTCTAGCTTGGACTACGAGCAGTACTTC. Translated, it gives CASSLSSLDYEQYF.

This clone was observed once. This chain links TRBV20-1 with TRBJ2-7, with TRBD1 as a possible D gene (6 bases). Germline loops: CDR1 DFQATT, CDR2 SNEGSKA (reference sequence). V lost 3 bases to trimming and J lost 3 bases, with 18 bases between them. This CDR3 spans 15 amino acids. The CDR3: CSASLGAGLLYEQYF. The DNA for the CDR3 is TGCAGTGCTAGTTTGGGGGCAGGGCTTCTCTACGAGCAGTACTTC.

The chain combines TRBV28 with TRBJ2-5; 12 bases line up with TRBD2. Germline V gene data show CDR1 as MDHEN and CDR2 as SYDVKM. This CDR3 is 16 amino acids long. Trimming cost V 4 bases and J 1 base; bases outside gene matches: 4. The CDR3 region is CASSYGTSGSQETQYF. The CDR3 bases are TGTGCCAGCAGTTACGGGACTAGCGGGTCCCAAGAGACCCAGTACTTC.